This is a list of T cell receptor beta chains from one sample in a study of T cells in Graves' hyperthyroidism and ophthalmopathy. TCRdb re-called the multiplex PCR reads with MiXCR, one entry per CDR3 protein. This repertoire shows around 250,000 distinct CDR3 sequences, 13% to 15% found once; its top ten account for 13%. Sequences were obtained from blood. These receptors all come from a woman aged 35 to 49 with Graves' hyperthyroidism that later progressed to Graves' ophthalmopathy. Both conserved end residues are part of each CDR3. A D gene is named only where the DNA matches it firmly. Only part of the rows carry a size: once, few, many, or a class if the clone is expanded.

cdr3_length,j_call,d_call,v_call,clone_size,cdr3_aa,cdr3_nt
15,TRBJ2-1,.,TRBV7-6,many,CASSLMAGNLNEQFF,TGTGCCAGCAGCTTGATGGCGGGGAACCTCAATGAGCAGTTCTTC
20,TRBJ2-1,.,TRBV7-9,many,CASSWTGRTSALIVYNEQFF,TGTGCCAGCAGCTGGACAGGGAGGACTAGCGCCTTAATTGTCTACAATGAGCAGTTCTTC
13,TRBJ2-7,.,TRBV12-3/TRBV12-4,many,CASTTAGLYEQYF,TGTGCCAGCACCACGGCGGGCCTCTACGAGCAGTACTTC
15,TRBJ1-3,TRBD1,TRBV3-1,.,CASGMGQGGRNTIYF,TGTGCCAGCGGCATGGGACAGGGTGGCCGAAACACTATATATTTT
13,TRBJ2-2,.,TRBV2,many,CASRQKFTGELFF,TGTGCCAGCAGACAGAAATTCACCGGGGAGCTGTTTTTT
14,TRBJ1-1,.,TRBV4-1,many,CASSRIGWDTEAFF,TGCGCCAGCAGCCGCATTGGGTGGGACACTGAAGCTTTCTTT
14,TRBJ1-2,.,TRBV9,.,CASSGAVGYYGYTF,TGTGCCAGCAGCGGGGCAGTAGGTTACTATGGCTACACCTTC
13,TRBJ1-2,.,TRBV28,many,CASTLTGDYGYTF,TGTGCCAGCACGTTAACCGGGGACTATGGCTACACCTTC
15,TRBJ2-2,TRBD2,TRBV18,few,CASSPQREFSGELFF,TGTGCCAGCTCACCTCAGCGGGAGTTCTCCGGGGAGCTGTTTTTT
10,TRBJ2-5,.,TRBV20-1,many,CSAKYRDQYF,TGCAGTGCAAAATACCGGGACCAGTACTTC
16,TRBJ1-5,TRBD1,TRBV27,many,CASSFLGQGGNQPQHF,TGTGCCAGCAGTTTTCTCGGACAGGGCGGCAATCAGCCCCAGCATTTT
13,TRBJ1-2,.,TRBV7-3,many,CASGEPHNYGYTF,TGTGCCAGTGGGGAGCCCCACAACTATGGCTACACCTTC
18,TRBJ2-2,TRBD2,TRBV10-3,many,CAISGRRTSGDNTGELFF,TGTGCCATCAGTGGGCGCCGGACTAGCGGGGACAACACCGGGGAGCTGTTTTTT
18,TRBJ2-1,TRBD2,TRBV19,few,CASSIWGTSGRAYNEQFF,TGTGCCAGTAGTATATGGGGGACTAGCGGGAGAGCCTACAATGAGCAGTTCTTC
13,TRBJ2-7,TRBD2,TRBV11-2,.,CASSWAGGGEQYF,TGTGCCAGCAGCTGGGCGGGAGGGGGGGAGCAGTACTTC
21,TRBJ1-3,.,TRBV11-2,many,CASSFTPRVEKLVHSGNTIYF,TGTGCCAGCAGCTTTACCCCACGGGTTGAGAAGTTAGTTCACTCTGGAAACACCATATATTTT
14,TRBJ1-5,.,TRBV7-9,many,CASTHEGVNQPQHF,TGTGCCAGCACCCATGAGGGGGTCAATCAGCCCCAGCATTTT
15,TRBJ1-3,TRBD1,TRBV28,many,CASSSTGLSGNTIYF,TGTGCCAGCAGTTCGACAGGGCTCTCGGGAAACACCATATATTTT
17,TRBJ1-4,TRBD1,TRBV6-2/TRBV6-3,many,CASSSEPFGTVNEKLFF,TGTGCCAGCAGTTCGGAACCTTTTGGGACAGTTAATGAAAAACTGTTTTTT
12,TRBJ2-2,.,TRBV7-3,many,CASSPPDGELFF,TGTGCCAGCAGCCCTCCGGACGGGGAGCTGTTTTTT
15,TRBJ2-3,.,TRBV7-9,.,CASSQRTDPTDTQYF,TGTGCCAGCAGCCAGCGGACGGACCCTACAGATACGCAGTATTTT
14,TRBJ2-7,TRBD2,TRBV13,many,CASSARLAGYEQYF,TGTGCCAGCAGCGCGAGACTAGCGGGATACGAGCAGTACTTC
14,TRBJ1-5,.,TRBV12-3/TRBV12-4,many,CASSLARAGQPQHF,TGTGCCAGCAGTTTAGCGCGTGCAGGTCAGCCCCAGCATTTT
16,TRBJ2-7,TRBD2,TRBV6-1,.,CASRRLAGGFKGEQYF,TGTGCCAGCAGAAGACTAGCGGGAGGATTCAAAGGGGAGCAGTACTTC
15,TRBJ1-6,TRBD1,TRBV6-6,many,CASSYSDRAYSPLHF,TGTGCCAGCAGTTACTCGGACAGGGCCTATTCACCCCTCCACTTT
15,TRBJ2-7,.,TRBV11-2,many,CASSFLQKQGGEQYF,TGTGCCAGCAGCTTTCTCCAGAAGCAGGGTGGCGAGCAGTACTTC
16,TRBJ2-3,TRBD2,TRBV12-3/TRBV12-4,.,CASSLGAGVGTDTQYF,TGTGCCAGCAGTTTGGGAGCGGGAGTGGGCACAGATACGCAGTATTTT
13,TRBJ2-1,.,TRBV18,.,CASSPRKDNEQFF,TGTGCCAGCTCACCACGGAAAGACAATGAGCAGTTCTTC
16,TRBJ2-1,TRBD2,TRBV11-3,many,CASSLGGRNTYNEQFF,TGTGCCAGCAGCTTAGGCGGGAGGAACACCTACAATGAGCAGTTCTTC
13,TRBJ1-6,.,TRBV28,many,CASRGSYNSPLHF,TGTGCCAGCAGGGGCTCCTATAATTCACCCCTCCACTTT
16,TRBJ2-7,TRBD2,TRBV12-5,many,CASGSFVGTSIHEQYF,TGTGCTAGTGGCTCCTTTGTTGGGACTAGCATCCACGAGCAGTACTTC
17,TRBJ1-5,.,TRBV18,.,CASSPWGPGASNQPQHF,TGTGCCAGCTCACCATGGGGGCCAGGCGCTAGCAATCAGCCCCAGCATTTT
15,TRBJ2-7,.,TRBV11-2,many,CASSLAHRDWNEQYF,TGTGCCAGCAGCTTAGCTCACAGGGACTGGAACGAGCAGTACTTC
14,TRBJ2-3,TRBD1,TRBV9,many,CASSWTGDGDTQYF,TGTGCCAGCAGCTGGACAGGGGATGGAGATACGCAGTATTTT
17,TRBJ2-5,TRBD2,TRBV11-2,many,CASSRPPGTSGSETQYF,TGTGCCAGCAGCAGACCACCCGGGACTAGCGGGAGTGAGACCCAGTACTTC
15,TRBJ2-1,.,TRBV7-8,many,CASSARDFTYNEQFF,TGTGCCAGCAGCGCCCGGGACTTCACCTACAATGAGCAGTTCTTC
14,TRBJ2-3,.,TRBV7-3,many,CASSLSFSTDTQYF,TGTGCCAGCAGCTTATCGTTCAGCACAGATACGCAGTATTTT
14,TRBJ2-5,.,TRBV27,many,CASRQGGGRETQYF,TGTGCCAGCAGGCAGGGAGGCGGTCGAGAGACCCAGTACTTC
17,TRBJ2-5,.,TRBV3-1,many,CASSHRVGYLGPETQYF,TGTGCCAGCAGCCACCGGGTCGGGTATCTGGGTCCGGAGACCCAGTACTTC
14,TRBJ1-6,.,TRBV7-3,few,CASSFGGLNSPLHF,TGTGCCAGCAGCTTTGGCGGATTAAATTCACCCCTCCACTTT
16,TRBJ2-1,TRBD2,TRBV20-1,.,CSASRRGGSQGNEQFF,TGCAGTGCTTCCCGAAGGGGCGGGAGTCAGGGAAATGAGCAGTTCTTC
16,TRBJ1-5,.,TRBV30,many,CAWSVPLWRGNQPQHF,TGTGCCTGGAGTGTACCACTTTGGCGAGGCAATCAGCCCCAGCATTTT
17,TRBJ1-1,.,TRBV11-2,many,CASSPRNLRRLVAEAFF,TGTGCCAGCAGCCCTCGTAATCTCAGGCGCCTAGTGGCTGAAGCTTTCTTT
14,TRBJ2-3,TRBD2,TRBV4-1,few,CASRNQAGGDAQYF,TGCGCCAGCAGGAACCAAGCGGGGGGAGATGCGCAGTATTTT
12,TRBJ2-7,.,TRBV5-1,many,CASSLAWDEQYF,TGCGCCAGCAGCTTGGCCTGGGACGAGCAGTACTTC
19,TRBJ1-2,TRBD1,TRBV6-5,.,CASSYFPKFLGQGSYGYTF,TGTGCCAGCAGTTACTTCCCGAAATTCCTGGGACAGGGATCCTATGGCTACACCTTC
14,TRBJ1-1,.,TRBV4-1,.,CASSQAVEIREAFF,TGCGCCAGCAGCCAAGCCGTCGAGATCAGAGAAGCTTTCTTT
12,TRBJ1-2,.,TRBV28,few,CASGGSTYGYTF,TGTGCCAGCGGGGGGAGTACCTATGGCTACACCTTC
15,TRBJ1-1,.,TRBV19,few,CASSMEPAVRTEAFF,TGTGCCAGTAGTATGGAACCGGCGGTCCGAACTGAAGCTTTCTTT
18,TRBJ2-6,.,TRBV6-1,few,CASSRGTADPSGANVLTF,TGTGCCAGCAGTCGCGGGACAGCCGACCCCTCTGGGGCCAACGTCCTGACTTTC
15,TRBJ2-1,.,TRBV27,.,CASSLYGRGYNEQFF,TGTGCCAGCAGCTTATACGGGAGAGGCTACAATGAGCAGTTCTTC